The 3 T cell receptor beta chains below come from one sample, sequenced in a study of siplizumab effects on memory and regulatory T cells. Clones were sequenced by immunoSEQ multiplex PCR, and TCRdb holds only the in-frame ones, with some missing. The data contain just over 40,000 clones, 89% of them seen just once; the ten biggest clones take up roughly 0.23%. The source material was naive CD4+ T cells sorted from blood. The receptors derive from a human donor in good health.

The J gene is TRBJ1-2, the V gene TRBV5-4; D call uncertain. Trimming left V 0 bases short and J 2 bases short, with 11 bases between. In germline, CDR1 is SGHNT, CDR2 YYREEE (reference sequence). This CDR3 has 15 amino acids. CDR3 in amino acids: CASSLGVQRNYGYTF. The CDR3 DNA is TGTGCCAGCAGCTTGGGTGTCCAACGGAACTATGGCTACACCTTC. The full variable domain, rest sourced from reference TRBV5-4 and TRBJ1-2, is ETGVTQSPTHLIKTRGQQVTLRCSSQSGHNTVSWYQQALGQGPQFIFQYYREEENGRGNFPPRFSGLQFPNYSSELNVNALELDDSALYLCASSLGVQRNYGYTFGSGTRLTVV.

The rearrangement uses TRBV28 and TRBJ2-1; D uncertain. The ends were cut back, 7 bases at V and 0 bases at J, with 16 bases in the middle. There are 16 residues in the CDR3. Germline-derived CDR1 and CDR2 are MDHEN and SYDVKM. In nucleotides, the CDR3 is TGTGCCAGCAATTCTTTTGGGGATCGCTCCTACAATGAGCAGTTCTTC. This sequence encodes CASNSFGDRSYNEQFF.

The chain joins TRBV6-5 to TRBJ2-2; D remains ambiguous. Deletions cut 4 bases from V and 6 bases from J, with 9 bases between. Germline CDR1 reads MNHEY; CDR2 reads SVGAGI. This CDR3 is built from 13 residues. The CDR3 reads CASSSGPAGELFF. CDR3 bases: TGTGCCAGCAGTTCGGGTCCGGCCGGGGAGCTGTTTTTT.